This TCR beta chain comes out of a study of cytomegalovirus exposure and HLA in healthy donors. Study results and limitations: Some TCR beta chains (roughly 160 of them) were listed as cytomegalovirus-associated. Through in vitro validation, a few CMV-associated chains were shown to be specific for CMV antigens. Researchers reported from a later analysis that most CMV-associated TCR beta chains appeared HLA-restricted. With later analysis, a missense DCLRE1C variant became linked to TCR beta V- and J-gene trimming.

With regard to this clone: The antigen is not known.

PCR involved 60 Vbeta and 13 Jbeta primers. Profiled with immunoSEQ multiplex PCR; TCRdb holds only in-frame clones, not every one. The table includes 150,000 or so clones, more than 60% detected once. There are 16 residues in the CDR3. Germline assignment: CDR1 SGHRS and CDR2 YFSETQ. V was trimmed by 0 bases and J by 4 bases, leaving 14 bases between them. The source of this sequence is a man aged 35 to 55 in good health and CMV-seronegative. Material for sequencing was PBMCs. The chain couples TRBV5-1 to TRBJ1-3; D possibly corresponds to TRBD1 (6 bases). CDR3 nucleotides: TGCGCCAGCAGCTTGGGGTCCGGACAGAGCGGAAACACCATATATTTT. Translation gives CASSLGSGQSGNTIYF.